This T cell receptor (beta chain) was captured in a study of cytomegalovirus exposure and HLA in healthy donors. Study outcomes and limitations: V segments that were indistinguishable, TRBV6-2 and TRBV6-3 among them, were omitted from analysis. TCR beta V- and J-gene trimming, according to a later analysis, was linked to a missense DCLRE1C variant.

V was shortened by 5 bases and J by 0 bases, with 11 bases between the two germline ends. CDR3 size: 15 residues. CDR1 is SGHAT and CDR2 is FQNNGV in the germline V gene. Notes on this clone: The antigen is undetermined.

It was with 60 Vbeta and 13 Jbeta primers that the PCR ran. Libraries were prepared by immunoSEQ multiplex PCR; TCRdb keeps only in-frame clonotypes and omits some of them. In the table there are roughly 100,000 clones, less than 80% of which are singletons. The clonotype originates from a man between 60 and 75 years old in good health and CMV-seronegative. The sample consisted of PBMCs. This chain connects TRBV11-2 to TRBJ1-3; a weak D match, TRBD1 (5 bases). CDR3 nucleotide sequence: TGTGCCAGCAGCCCAGCGGGGGGCTCTGGAAACACCATATATTTT. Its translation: CASSPAGGSGNTIYF.